What follows is one T cell receptor (beta chain) and its context. The study used 80 million to 100 million PBMCs per unsorted sample for genomic DNA. Assay: immunoSEQ multiplex PCR; the TCRdb copy retains only in-frame clones and omits some. The data hold hundreds of thousands of clones, with around 78% observed a single time. The data originate from a study of shared clonotypes between healthy human individuals. This CDR3 has 17 amino acids. V lost 5 bases, J lost 0 bases, and 10 bases stayed unmatched. CDR1 and CDR2 (germline): MDHEN, SYDVKM. The sequenced material came from PBMCs. V is TRBV28 and J is TRBJ1-3; the match to TRBD1 covers 7 bases. The clonotype comes from a woman in her thirties or forties in good health. Some clones in this sample may be carry-over from other donors' samples. The chain's CDR3 is CASSPPRQGISGNTIYF. CDR3 coding DNA: TGTGCCAGCAGTCCGCCCCGACAGGGAATCTCTGGAAACACCATATATTTT.